This TCR beta chain emerged from a study of post-analysis software for immune sequencing data. Researchers reported that TCR beta cDNA libraries carried unique molecular identifiers. The yield from about 1 to 10 million T cells was around 500,000 cDNA molecules in total. TCRdb re-called the PCR reads through MiXCR, storing one row per CDR3 protein. The data contain hundreds of thousands of distinct CDR3 sequences, roughly 38% of them singletons. Study outcomes and limitations: The study found significantly lower normalized Chao1 diversity in multiple sclerosis patients than in controls. Pronounced co-clustering by F measure was evident among identically batched samples. Among 4 or 5 TRBV segments more frequent in patients than controls were TRBV5-6, TRBV5-1 and TRBV20-1.

Regarding this clonotype: As yet, its antigen is unknown.

The germline V gene has CDR1 MDHEN and CDR2 SYDVKM. The CDR3 is 11 residues long. V was trimmed by 5 bases and J by 14 bases, leaving 10 bases between them. This sequence was found in a girl between 5 and 17 years old with multiple sclerosis. The source material was blood. The rearrangement links TRBV28 to TRBJ1-6; D is unclear. CDR3 DNA: TGTGCCAGCAGTCCCAATCTGGCCCTCCACTTT. It codes for CASSPNLALHF.